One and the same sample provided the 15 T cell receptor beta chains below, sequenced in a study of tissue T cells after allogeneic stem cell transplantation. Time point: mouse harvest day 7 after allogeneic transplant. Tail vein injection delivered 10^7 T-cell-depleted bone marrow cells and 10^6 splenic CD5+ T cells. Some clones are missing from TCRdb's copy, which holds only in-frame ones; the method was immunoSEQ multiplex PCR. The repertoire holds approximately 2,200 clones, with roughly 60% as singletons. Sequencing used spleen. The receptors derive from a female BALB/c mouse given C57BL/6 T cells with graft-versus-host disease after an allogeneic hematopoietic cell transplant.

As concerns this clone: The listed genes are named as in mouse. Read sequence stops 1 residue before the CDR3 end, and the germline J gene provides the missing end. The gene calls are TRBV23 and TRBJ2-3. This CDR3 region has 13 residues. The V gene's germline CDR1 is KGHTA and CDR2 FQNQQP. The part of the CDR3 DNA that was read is TGCTCCAGCAGTCAATCGGCACGAGAAACGCTGTAT. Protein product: CSSSQSARETLY. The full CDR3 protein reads CSSSQSARETLYF.

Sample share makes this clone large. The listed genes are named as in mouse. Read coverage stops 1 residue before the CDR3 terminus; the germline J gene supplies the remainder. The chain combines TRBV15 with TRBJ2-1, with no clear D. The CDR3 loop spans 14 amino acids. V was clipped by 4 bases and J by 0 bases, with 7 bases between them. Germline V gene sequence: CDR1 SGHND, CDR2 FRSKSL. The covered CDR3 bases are TGTGCCAGCAGTTCGACACTTAACTATGCTGAGCAGTTC. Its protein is CASSSTLNYAEQF. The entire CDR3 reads CASSSTLNYAEQFF.

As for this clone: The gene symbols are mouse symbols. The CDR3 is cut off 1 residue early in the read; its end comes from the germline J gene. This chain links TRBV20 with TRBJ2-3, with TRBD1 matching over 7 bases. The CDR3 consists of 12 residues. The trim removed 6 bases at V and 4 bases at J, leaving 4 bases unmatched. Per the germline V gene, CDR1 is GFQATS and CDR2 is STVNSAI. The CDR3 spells CGASTGPETLYF. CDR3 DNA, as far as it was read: TGTGGTGCCTCGACAGGGCCAGAAACGCTGTAT.

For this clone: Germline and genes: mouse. The CDR3 bases that were read are TGTGCAAGCAGCTTAGCGGGGGCTCAAGACACCCAGTAC. Translating gives CASSLAGAQDTQY. The complete CDR3 protein is CASSLAGAQDTQYF. The gene calls are TRBV16 and TRBJ2-5; D could derive from TRBD1 or TRBD2 (6 bases each). The CDR3 is cut off 1 residue early in the read; its end comes from the germline J gene. The length of the CDR3 is 14 residues. The V end was cut by 1 base, the J end by 3 bases, with 8 bases between. CDR1 is SGHSA, CDR2 FRNQAP, per germline.

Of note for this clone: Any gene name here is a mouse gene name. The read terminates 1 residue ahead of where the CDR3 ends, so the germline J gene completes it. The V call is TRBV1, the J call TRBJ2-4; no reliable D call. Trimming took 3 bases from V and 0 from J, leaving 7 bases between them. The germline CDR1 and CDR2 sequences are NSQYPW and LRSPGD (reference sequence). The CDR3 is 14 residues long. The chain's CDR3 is CTCSAADSQNTLYF. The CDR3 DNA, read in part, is TGCACCTGCAGTGCGGCAGATAGTCAAAACACCTTGTAC.

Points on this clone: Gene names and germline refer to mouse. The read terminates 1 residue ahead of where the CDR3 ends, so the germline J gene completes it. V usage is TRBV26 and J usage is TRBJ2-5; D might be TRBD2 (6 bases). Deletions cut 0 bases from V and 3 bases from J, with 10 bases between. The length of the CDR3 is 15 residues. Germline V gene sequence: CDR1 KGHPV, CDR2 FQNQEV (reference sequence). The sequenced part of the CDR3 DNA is TGTGCCAGCAGTCTGTCGTCCTGGGGACAAGACACCCAGTAC. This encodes CASSLSSWGQDTQY. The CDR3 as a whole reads CASSLSSWGQDTQYF.

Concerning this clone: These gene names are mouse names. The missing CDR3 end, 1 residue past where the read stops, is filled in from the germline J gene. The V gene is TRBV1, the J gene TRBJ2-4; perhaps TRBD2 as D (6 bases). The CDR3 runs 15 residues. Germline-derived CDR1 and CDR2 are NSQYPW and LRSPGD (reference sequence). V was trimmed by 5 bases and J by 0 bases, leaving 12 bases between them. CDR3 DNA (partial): TGCACCTGCAGTCTAACTGGGACTAGTCAAAACACCTTGTAC. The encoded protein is CTCSLTGTSQNTLY. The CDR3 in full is CTCSLTGTSQNTLYF.

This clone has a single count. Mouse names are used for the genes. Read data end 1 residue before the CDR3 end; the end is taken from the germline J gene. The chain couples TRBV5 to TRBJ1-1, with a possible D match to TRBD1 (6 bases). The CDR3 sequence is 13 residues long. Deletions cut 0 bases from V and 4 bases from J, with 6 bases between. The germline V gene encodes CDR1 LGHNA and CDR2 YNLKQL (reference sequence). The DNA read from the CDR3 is TGTGCCAGCAGCCAAGAGGACAGCACAGAAGTCTTC. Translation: CASSQEDSTEVF. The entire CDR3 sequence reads CASSQEDSTEVFF.

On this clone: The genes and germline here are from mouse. The CDR3 DNA, read in part, is TGCACCTGCAGTGGCCGGGACTTGACCTATGAACAGTAC. This gives the protein CTCSGRDLTYEQY. The complete CDR3 reads CTCSGRDLTYEQYF. The J gene is TRBJ2-7, the V gene TRBV1, with D possibly TRBD2 on 6 matching bases. The read ends 1 residue early relative to the CDR3; the germline J gene fills the gap. V was cut by 4 bases and J by 2 bases, with 12 bases left in between. CDR1 and CDR2 from the germline V gene are NSQYPW and LRSPGD (reference sequence). The CDR3 totals 14 residues.

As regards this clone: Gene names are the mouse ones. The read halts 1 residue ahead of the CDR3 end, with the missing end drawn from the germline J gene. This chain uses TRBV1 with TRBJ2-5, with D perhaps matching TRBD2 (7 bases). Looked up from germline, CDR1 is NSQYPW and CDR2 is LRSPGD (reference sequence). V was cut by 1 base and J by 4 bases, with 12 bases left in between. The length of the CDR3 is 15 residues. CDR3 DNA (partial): TGCACCTGCAGTGCAGTTTGGGGGGCAGAAGACACCCAGTAC. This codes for CTCSAVWGAEDTQY. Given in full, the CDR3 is CTCSAVWGAEDTQYF.

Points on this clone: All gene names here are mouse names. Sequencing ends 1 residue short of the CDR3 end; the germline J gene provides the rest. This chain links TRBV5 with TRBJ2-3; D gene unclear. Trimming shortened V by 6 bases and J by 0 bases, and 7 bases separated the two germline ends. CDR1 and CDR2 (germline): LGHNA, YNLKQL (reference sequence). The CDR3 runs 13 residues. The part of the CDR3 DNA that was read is TGTGCCAGCAGGGCGGACAGTGCAGAAACGCTGTAT. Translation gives CASRADSAETLY. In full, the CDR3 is CASRADSAETLYF.

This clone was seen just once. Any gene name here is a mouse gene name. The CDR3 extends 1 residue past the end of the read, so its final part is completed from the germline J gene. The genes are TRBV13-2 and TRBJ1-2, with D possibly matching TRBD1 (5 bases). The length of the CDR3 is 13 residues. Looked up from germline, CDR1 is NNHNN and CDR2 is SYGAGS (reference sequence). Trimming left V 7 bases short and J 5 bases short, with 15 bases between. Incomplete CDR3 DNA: TGTGCCAGCAGTGGCAGGGAAAGATCCGACTACACC. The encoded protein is CASSGRERSDYT. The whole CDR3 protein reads CASSGRERSDYTF.

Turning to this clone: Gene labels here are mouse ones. This CDR3 reads CASSTGERDTQYF. The CDR3 bases that were read are TGTGCCAGCAGTACAGGGGAGAGAGACACCCAGTAC. The chain carries TRBV13-1 and TRBJ2-5; 7 bases match TRBD1. Coverage ceases 1 residue before the CDR3 finishes, and the germline J gene fills in the end. After removal of 4 bases from V and 5 bases from J, the junction contained 4 bases not matched to a gene. The CDR3 covers 13 residues. In germline, CDR1 is NSHNY, CDR2 SYGAGN.

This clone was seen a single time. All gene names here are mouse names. This CDR3 reads CASSHRGPDTQYF. The DNA read from the CDR3 is TGTGCCAGCAGTCACAGGGGGCCGGACACCCAGTAC. The chain joins TRBV26 to TRBJ2-5; TRBD1 matches 9 bases. The sequence runs out 1 residue before the end of the CDR3; the remainder is reconstructed from the germline J gene. The CDR3 is 13 amino acids. Germline V gene data show CDR1 as KGHPV and CDR2 as FQNQEV (reference sequence). V lost 4 bases, J lost 6 bases, and 2 bases stayed unmatched. The full variable domain, its missing parts supplied by reference TRBV26 and TRBJ2-5, is NSKVIQTPRYLVKGQGQKAKMRCIPEKGHPVVFWYQQNKNNEFKFLINFQNQEVLQQIDMTEKRFSAECPSNSPCSLEIQSSEAGDSALYLCASSHRGPDTQYFGPGTRLLVL.

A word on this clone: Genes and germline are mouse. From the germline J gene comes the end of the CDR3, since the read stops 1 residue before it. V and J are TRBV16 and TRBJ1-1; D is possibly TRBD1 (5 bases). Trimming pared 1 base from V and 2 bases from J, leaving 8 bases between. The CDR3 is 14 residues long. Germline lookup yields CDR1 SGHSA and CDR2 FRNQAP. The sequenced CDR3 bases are TGTGCAAGCAGCTTAGGTCAGGGCAACACAGAAGTCTTC. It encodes CASSLGQGNTEVF. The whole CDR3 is CASSLGQGNTEVFF.